This T cell receptor beta chain was documented in a study of cytomegalovirus exposure and HLA in healthy donors. Findings of the study overall: Most TCR beta V segments were productive about 87% or about 30% of the time in an earlier analysis.

Use of 60 Vbeta and 13 Jbeta primers characterized the PCR. TCRdb keeps only in-frame clones here, not all; method: immunoSEQ multiplex PCR. Among about 93,000 clones, about two thirds were seen once, and the ten largest hold under 6%. Note on this clone: Its target is unknown.

Germline V gives CDR1 GTSNPN, CDR2 SVGIG (reference sequence). This CDR3 has 11 residues. V was clipped by 4 bases and J by 4 bases, with 7 bases between them. The receptor comes from a boy aged 5 to 17 in good health and CMV-seropositive. The genes are TRBV30 and TRBJ1-1, with unresolved D. The sample taken for sequencing was PBMCs. CDR3 residues: CAWKAFTEAFF. The CDR3 DNA sequence: TGTGCCTGGAAAGCGTTCACTGAAGCTTTCTTT.